This T cell receptor (beta chain) was sequenced in a study of Graves' ophthalmopathy and Graves' hyperthyroidism. Study-level background: Ophthalmopathy absent within 18 months of follow-up marked hyperthyroidism as stable.

This clonotype appeared a few times. Antigen unknown. One end of the junction fails to match germline, which may point to a read error. The germline V gene has CDR1 SGHVS and CDR2 FQNEAQ. The CDR3 loop spans 16 amino acids. General study results and limits: Among thyroid clonotypes expanded above 0.001 frequency, most also appeared in blood. The study's model predicted ophthalmopathy progression at around 70% sensitivity and approximately 78% specificity.

TCR beta CDR3 regions were amplified from RNA transcripts. The first round was an RT-PCR with HTBI primers, and the second round was a multiplex PCR. TCRdb fed the multiplex PCR reads into MiXCR, producing one record per CDR3 protein. The sample holds around 1.1 million distinct CDR3 sequences, less than 45% seen once. Only newly diagnosed hyperthyroidism patients aged 18 to 65, with under 2 months' duration, were enrolled. The sequenced sample was peripheral blood or thyroid tissue (not recorded which). This clonotype originated in an adult man with Graves' hyperthyroidism. V gene TRBV7-8 combines with J gene TRBJ1-6, with 8 bases that match TRBD1. In DNA, the CDR3 is TGCGCCAGCAGCCAAGGGGCAGGGGGCCGTAATTCACCCCTCCACTTT. As protein: CASSQGAGGRNSPLHF.